This TCR beta chain derives from a study of CD8+CD57+ T cells in acquired aplastic anemia. Study as a whole: Quantities of DNA derived from sorted CD4+ and CD8+ cells averaged approximately 3.3 ug. Researchers reported that healthy donors averaged roughly 11 million reads for CD4+ cells. General study points: Patients and controls turned out to have 25 to 35 CD8+ CDR3 sequences in common. Any difference that existed in CD8+ Simpson's diversity between patients and controls was not significant.

According to the study, genomic DNA was the template for TCR beta VDJ and CDR3 profiling. TCRdb used MiXCR to reprocess the reads, holding one entry per CDR3 protein. Of roughly 81,000 distinct CDR3 sequences in the sample, about half are singletons; the top ten hold over 50%. In regard to this clonotype: Its antigen is still unknown. An end of the junction does not agree with germline; a read error may underlie this.

The CDR3 sequence is 15 residues long. Looked up from germline, CDR1 is MGHDK and CDR2 is SYGVNS. The source is a human donor in good health, serving as a control. The chain joins TRBV25-1 to TRBJ2-1, with 8 bases matching TRBD2. The sequencing sample was made of sorted CD4+, CD8+, or CD8+CD57+ T cells (not recorded which) from PBMCs. CDR3 DNA sequence: TGCGCCAGCAGCCAGAGCGGGAGCGCCAACAATGAGCAGTTCTTC. It specifies CASSQSGSANNEQFF.